The 23 T cell receptor beta chains reported below all come from one sample, sequenced in a study of T cell repertoires in cytomegalovirus infection (dated by TCRdb to the late 2010s). The antigens for these receptors are not known. Sequencing was carried out with an Illumina HiSeq 1500. TCRdb itself trimmed the public reads at Q25 with fastp, ran MiXCR and retained productive beta chains. Entries that share a CDR3 protein sequence are merged under the most common genes and DNA. The table for this sample lists around 710,000 distinct CDR3 sequences; roughly 28% of them were counted only once. The top ten hold over 10% of the sample. The intended sense of this specimen's treatment or condition label: in vitro stimulation with specific CMV peptide epitopes to enrich CMV-specific T cells. Sample: cultured CD8+ T cells from PBMCs, taken from culture after CMV antigen stimulation. The receptors were sampled from a human donor in good health (CMV status not recorded). Some clones in this sample may be carry-over from other donors' samples.

The CDR3 sequence: CATEGGPGTDTQYF. The CDR3, as DNA: TGTGCCACCGAAGGAGGGCCTGGCACAGATACGCAGTATTTT. The rearrangement uses TRBV10-3 and TRBJ2-3; D perhaps matches TRBD2 (6 bases). V was cut by 10 bases and J by 1 base, with 15 bases left in between. This CDR3 spans 14 amino acids. CDR1 and CDR2 from the germline V gene are ENHRY and SYGVKD.

V gene TRBV6-2 or TRBV6-3 combines with J gene TRBJ2-2, with a tentative D call TRBD2 (6 bases). CDR3 length: 14 amino acids. Germline lookup yields CDR1 MNHEY and CDR2 SVGEGT. Deletions cut 2 bases from V and 5 bases from J, with 9 bases between. CDR3 amino acids: CASSYGDWTGELFF. CDR3 coding DNA: TGTGCCAGCAGTTACGGGGACTGGACCGGGGAGCTGTTTTTT.

This clonotype was observed many times. The genes are TRBV7-6 and TRBJ1-4; D is unresolved. The CDR3 loop spans 15 amino acids. The germline gives CDR1 SGHVS, CDR2 FNYEAQ. V was clipped by 4 bases and J by 0 bases, with 9 bases between them. The CDR3 loop is CASSSYRATNEKLFF. The CDR3 coding sequence is TGTGCCAGCAGCTCCTACAGAGCAACTAATGAAAAACTGTTTTTT. Supplemented by reference TRBV7-6 and TRBJ1-4, the full variable domain reads GAGVSQSPRYKVTKRGQDVALRCDPISGHVSLYWYRQALGQGPEFLTYFNYEAQQDKSGLPNDRFSAERPEGSISTLTIQRTEQRDSAMYRCASSSYRATNEKLFFGSGTQLSVL.

This clonotype was seen only a few times. The chain recombines TRBV27 with TRBJ2-7; D is uncertain. Trimming shortened V by 4 bases and J by 5 bases, and 12 bases separated the two germline ends. This CDR3 spans 13 amino acids. The germline gives CDR1 MNHEY, CDR2 SMNVEV (reference sequence). CDR3 region: CASSSGPANEQYF. CDR3 nucleotide sequence: TGTGCCAGCAGTTCGGGCCCGGCCAACGAGCAGTACTTC.

The chain has TRBV7-9 and TRBJ1-4; tentative D call: TRBD1 (5 bases). This CDR3 has 15 residues. V was pared by 5 bases and J by 0 bases, with 10 bases between. Germline V gene data show CDR1 as SEHNR and CDR2 as FQNEAQ (reference sequence). The CDR3 sequence: CASSAAGATNEKLFF. The CDR3 DNA follows: TGTGCCAGCAGCGCTGCGGGGGCAACTAATGAAAAACTGTTTTTT. Using reference TRBV7-9 and TRBJ1-4 for the parts outside the CDR3, the full variable domain is DTGVSQNPRHKITKRGQNVTFRCDPISEHNRLYWYRQTLGQGPEFLTYFQNEAQLEKSRLLSDRFSAERPKGSFSTLEIQRTEQGDSAMYLCASSAAGATNEKLFFGSGTQLSVL.

The sample holds a few counts of this clonotype. V gene TRBV28 combines with J gene TRBJ1-1; a weak D match, TRBD1 (6 bases). There are 14 residues in the CDR3. Germline values: CDR1 MDHEN, CDR2 SYDVKM. V was pared by 6 bases and J by 5 bases, with 16 bases between. As DNA, the CDR3 is TGTGCCAGCAGCCCCAGGGAAAGGGGGACTGAAGCTTTCTTT. It is translated as CASSPRERGTEAFF. The full variable domain, with the rest looked up from reference TRBV28 and TRBJ1-1, is DVKVTQSSRYLVKRTGEKVFLECVQDMDHENMFWYRQDPGLGLRLIYFSYDVKMKEKGDIPEGYSVSREKKERFSLILESASTNQTSMYLCASSPRERGTEAFFGQGTRLTVV.

This clonotype has only a few counts. This rearrangement joins TRBV19 to TRBJ2-2; D not resolved. The V gene's germline CDR1 is LNHDA and CDR2 SQIVND (reference sequence). Trimming removed 5 bases at V and 0 bases at J, with 25 bases between. The CDR3 sequence is 20 residues long. The DNA of the CDR3 is TGTGCCAGTAGTGGATCGGCCCCGATCGGATCCTTAACGAACACCGGGGAGCTGTTTTTT. Its translation is CASSGSAPIGSLTNTGELFF. The full variable domain, with the rest looked up from reference TRBV19 and TRBJ2-2, is DGGITQSPKYLFRKEGQNVTLSCEQNLNHDAMYWYRQDPGQGLRLIYYSQIVNDFQKGDIAEGYSVSREKKESFPLTVTSAQKNPTAFYLCASSGSAPIGSLTNTGELFFGEGSRLTVL.

This CDR3 reads CAIRPGQGALNETQYF. As DNA, the CDR3 is TGTGCCATCAGACCGGGACAGGGGGCCCTCAATGAGACCCAGTACTTC. The chain uses TRBV10-3 and TRBJ2-5, with 12 nucleotides matching TRBD1. V was pared by 6 bases and J by 5 bases, with 10 bases of the junction left unmatched. CDR3 length: 16 residues. Germline CDR1 and CDR2: ENHRY and SYGVKD.

This clonotype was picked up a small number of times. V usage is TRBV6-1 and J usage is TRBJ2-1; weak D call: TRBD1 (6 bases). V lost 11 bases and J lost 4, with 15 bases in between. Germline-derived CDR1 and CDR2 are MNHNS and SASEGT. CDR3 length equals 13 residues. For the CDR3, the DNA is TGTGCCCTCTACCGGACAGATTACAATGAGCAGTTCTTC. Protein: CALYRTDYNEQFF.

The V call is TRBV5-6, the J call TRBJ2-1, with 8 positions matching TRBD2. CDR1 is SGHDT and CDR2 is YYEEEE in the germline V gene. The CDR3 has 17 amino acids. The J segment lost 9 bases and the V segment lost 5 bases, leaving 19 bases of the junction unmatched. The CDR3 coding sequence is TGTGCCAGCAGTCCCACCTCCGGGGGGGGCAATCACATTGAGCAGTTCTTC. This codes for CASSPTSGGGNHIEQFF.

This clonotype was seen at least ten times. This sequence joins TRBV27 and TRBJ1-1; D uncertain. The CDR3 contains 13 residues. CDR1 MNHEY and CDR2 SMNVEV come from the germline V gene (reference sequence). Between the trimmed V and J ends, which lost 0 bases and 0 bases, there was a span of 2 bases. The CDR3: CASSLSMNTEAFF. The CDR3 coding sequence is TGTGCCAGCAGTTTATCGATGAACACTGAAGCTTTCTTT.

This clonotype was detected only a few times. This chain links TRBV27 with TRBJ2-2, with D maybe TRBD2 (5 bases). CDR3 length equals 14 residues. V dropped 3 bases and J dropped 8 bases, with 13 bases sitting between them. In germline, CDR1 is MNHEY, CDR2 SMNVEV (reference sequence). CDR3 coding DNA: TGTGCCAGCAGTTTTGGACTCTCAGTGGGGGAGCTGTTTTTT. Encoded protein: CASSFGLSVGELFF.

The chain carries TRBV10-1 and TRBJ2-2; D possibly corresponds to TRBD1 (6 bases). The V gene lost 3 bases and the J gene lost 3 bases, with 14 bases spanning the gap. The CDR3 loop spans 16 amino acids. Per the germline V gene, CDR1 is WNHNN and CDR2 is SYGVQD (reference sequence). CDR3 loop: CASSDYPGVDTGELFF. CDR3 in DNA: TGCGCCAGCAGTGATTACCCAGGGGTTGACACCGGGGAGCTGTTTTTT.

The table lists this clonotype with a few counts. The rearrangement joins TRBV19 to TRBJ2-7; 7 bases agree with TRBD1. Germline V gives CDR1 LNHDA, CDR2 SQIVND (reference sequence). The length of the CDR3 is 14 residues. Trimming removed 6 bases from V and 2 bases from J; junction bases left unmatched: 7. DNA for the CDR3: TGTGCCAGTAGGCCGAGACAGGGTACCTACGAGCAGTACTTC. It yields the protein CASRPRQGTYEQYF.

This clonotype was counted ten times or more. This chain connects TRBV7-9 to TRBJ2-7, with TRBD1 identical over 7 bases. CDR1 and CDR2 (germline): SEHNR, FQNEAQ (reference sequence). J lost 2 bases, V lost 5 bases, and 6 bases had no gene match. The CDR3 totals 14 residues. CDR3 bases: TGTGCCAGCAGCCCCCACCAGGGGGCCTACGAGCAGTACGTC. Amino acid sequence: CASSPHQGAYEQYV.

The chain recombines TRBV4-1 with TRBJ2-7, with D perhaps matching TRBD2 (5 bases). Trimming pared 1 base from V and 2 bases from J, leaving 18 bases between. The V gene's germline CDR1 is MGHRA and CDR2 YSYEKL. This CDR3 has 17 amino acids. The CDR3 spells CASSQAWRRERAYEQYF. CDR3 DNA: TGCGCCAGCAGCCAAGCCTGGAGAAGGGAGAGAGCCTACGAGCAGTACTTC.

The rearrangement uses TRBV6-8 and TRBJ1-1; unclear D gene. The CDR3 is 13 amino acids. Germline V gene data show CDR1 as MNHGY and CDR2 as SAAAGT. CDR3 in DNA: TGTGCTTGTCTCTCCGTCTCAGACACTGAAGCTTTCTTT. Amino acids: CACLSVSDTEAFF.

The chain links TRBV6-1 to TRBJ1-5; 10 positions agree with TRBD1. The V and J ends lost 6 bases and 6 bases, in that order; junction bases with no gene match: 5. This CDR3 region has 14 residues. Germline V gene data show CDR1 as MNHNS and CDR2 as SASEGT. The CDR3 DNA reads TGTGCCAGCAGAGGGGACAGGGGAGGTCAGCCCCAGCATTTT. Translating it yields CASRGDRGGQPQHF.

The table lists this clonotype with many counts. V gene TRBV14 combines with J gene TRBJ1-1; 10 bases match TRBD1. This CDR3 comprises 21 residues. V trimming: 2 bases; J trimming: 2 bases; junction bases outside the gene matches: 20. Germline V gene lookup returns CDR1 SGHDN and CDR2 FVKESK. The CDR3 loop is CASSQTRDRGLRYALNTEAFF. The CDR3 region has the DNA TGTGCCAGCAGCCAAACCCGGGACAGGGGCCTTCGCTACGCCCTTAACACTGAAGCTTTCTTT. The variable domain in full, completed from reference TRBV14 and TRBJ1-1, reads EAGVTQFPSHSVIEKGQTVTLRCDPISGHDNLYWYRRVMGKEIKFLLHFVKESKQDESGMPNNRFLAERTGGTYSTLKVQPAELEDSGVYFCASSQTRDRGLRYALNTEAFFGQGTRLTVV.

There are many counts of this clonotype. This rearrangement joins TRBV7-2 to TRBJ2-7, with 7 positions matching TRBD1. The CDR3 has 16 residues. V lost 2 bases, J lost 3 bases, and 10 bases stayed unmatched. Germline V gene sequence: CDR1 SGHTA, CDR2 FQGNSA. For the CDR3, the DNA is TGTGCCAGCAGCTTAAGGCCAGGGGGAAAATTCTACGAGCAGTACGTC. It codes for CASSLRPGGKFYEQYV.

The chain employs TRBV20-1 and TRBJ2-3; possible D gene TRBD1, 6 bases. CDR1 and CDR2 from the germline V gene are DFQATT and SNEGSKA (reference sequence). V shed 1 base and J shed 7 bases, with 21 bases lying between them. This CDR3 has 16 amino acids. CDR3 region: CSARVPFLAGAHTQYF. The CDR3 region has the DNA TGCAGTGCTAGAGTGCCCTTTCTAGCAGGGGCTCATACGCAGTATTTT.

This clonotype has a count of ten or more. This sequence joins TRBV10-2 and TRBJ2-2; 8 bases match TRBD2. Trimming took 0 bases from V and 3 from J; bases not matched to a gene: 15. CDR1 is WSHSY and CDR2 is SAAADI in the germline V gene. The CDR3 covers 20 residues. CDR3 loop: CASSESGQRGSLGYTGELFF. The CDR3 nucleotides read TGCGCCAGCAGTGAGTCAGGGCAGCGGGGGAGTCTCGGTTACACCGGGGAGCTGTTTTTT.

This clonotype was observed a handful of times. The genes are TRBV6-8 and TRBJ1-2, with 8 bases identical to TRBD1. With 6 bases clipped from V and 4 bases from J, the junction kept 7 bases outside the gene matches. CDR1 and CDR2 from the germline V gene are MNHGY and SAAAGT. The CDR3 sequence is 14 residues long. CDR3 sequence (DNA): TGTGCCAGCAGCTACAGGGGGATGAGCTATGGCTACACCTTC. Translation gives CASSYRGMSYGYTF.